One sample yielded the 24 T cell receptor beta chains listed below, sequenced in a study of T cell responses to AZD1222 COVID-19 vaccine. TCRdb's copy holds only in-frame clones and misses some; the assay was immunoSEQ multiplex PCR. The sample has 130,000 or so clones; over 90% are singletons. The material sequenced was peripheral blood, taken on day 0 of AZD1222 vaccination. These receptors all stem from an adult in good health.

This clone has more than one count but fewer than ten. This chain joins TRBV12-3 or TRBV12-4 and TRBJ1-1; no clear D gene. CDR3 length: 13 residues. The V gene lost 6 bases and the J gene lost 1 base, with 9 bases spanning the gap. CDR3 in amino acids: CASSPTSNTEAFF. CDR3 in DNA: TGTGCCAGCAGCCCCACTTCGAACACTGAAGCTTTCTTT.

The chain is built from TRBV3-1 (or the pseudogene TRBV3-2) and TRBJ2-7, with 7 bases lining up with TRBD2. CDR1 is LGHDT and CDR2 is YNNKEL in the germline V gene (reference sequence). Germline trimming cut 1 base from V and 3 bases from J; bases unmatched to any gene: 0. This CDR3 contains 13 residues. CDR3 bases: TGTGCCAGCAGCCAAGGGGGGGGCTACGAGCAGTACTTC. Residues: CASSQGGGYEQYF.

The rearrangement joins TRBV7-9 to TRBJ2-3; either TRBD1 or TRBD2 may supply D (5 bases each). The V end lost 0 bases, the J end lost 14 bases, and 9 bases lay between the germline ends. The CDR3 runs 11 residues. In germline, CDR1 is SEHNR, CDR2 FQNEAQ (reference sequence). As DNA, the CDR3 is TGTGCCAGCAGCTTAGCTGGGACGTGGTATTTT. Amino acids: CASSLAGTWYF.

This chain links TRBV7-9 with TRBJ2-2; maybe TRBD2 (5 bases). Trimming left V 5 bases short and J 4 bases short, with 11 bases between. CDR3 size: 14 residues. Germline values: CDR1 SEHNR, CDR2 FQNEAQ (reference sequence). CDR3 sequence reads: CASSAGLITGELFF. In nucleotides, the CDR3 is TGTGCCAGCAGCGCCGGACTTATCACCGGGGAGCTGTTTTTT.

This chain links TRBV13 with TRBJ2-1, with 13 bases fitting TRBD2. The junction had 9 bases not matched to a gene; V was cut back by 4 bases and J by 0 bases. This CDR3 has 19 residues. Germline V gene data show CDR1 as PRHDT and CDR2 as FYEKMQ (reference sequence). The CDR3 is CASSSRTSGRPSSYNEQFF. The CDR3 nucleotides read TGTGCCAGCAGCTCAAGGACTAGCGGGAGACCAAGCTCCTACAATGAGCAGTTCTTC.

The chain employs TRBV19 and TRBJ2-1, with D possibly being TRBD2 (6 bases). The CDR3 covers 15 residues. Germline loops: CDR1 LNHDA, CDR2 SQIVND (reference sequence). Trimming took off 6 bases at V and 10 bases at J, with 22 bases between the two ends. Here the CDR3 DNA reads TGTGCCAGTAGCAAAATAGAGGGAGGTTCAAAGGAGCAGTTCTTC. This gives the protein CASSKIEGGSKEQFF.

In DNA, the CDR3 is TGTGCCAGTAGTATCGGCAGGCTTTACGAGCAGTACTTC. It yields the protein CASSIGRLYEQYF. The chain couples TRBV19 to TRBJ2-7; D call uncertain. The CDR3 loop spans 13 amino acids. In germline, CDR1 is LNHDA, CDR2 SQIVND (reference sequence). V dropped 3 bases and J dropped 4 bases, with 10 bases sitting between them.

V usage is TRBV9 and J usage is TRBJ2-3; D gene unclear. Trimming took 0 bases from V and 5 from J, leaving 13 bases between them. The CDR3 loop spans 15 amino acids. The germline V gene has CDR1 SGDLS and CDR2 YYNGEE. The CDR3 is CASSVVGSYGDTQYF. As DNA, the CDR3 is TGTGCCAGCAGCGTAGTTGGCTCCTATGGAGATACGCAGTATTTT.

This chain uses TRBV30 with TRBJ2-6; perhaps TRBD1 as D (7 bases). The CDR3 sequence is 21 residues long. V lost 2 bases, J lost 13 bases, and 39 bases lay in between. Germline values: CDR1 GTSNPN, CDR2 SVGIG (reference sequence). The CDR3 nucleotides read TGTGCCTGGAGTACCCAGGGCAGGGGGGTCTGGGCCCGGACCCGTCATGAGGTCCTGACTTTC. It yields the protein CAWSTQGRGVWARTRHEVLTF. Full variable domain (missing parts from reference TRBV30 and TRBJ2-6): SQTIHQWPATLVQPVGSPLSLECTVEGTSNPNLYWYRQAAGRGLQLLFYSVGIGQISSEVPQNLSASRPQDRQFILSSKKLLLSDSGFYLCAWSTQGRGVWARTRHEVLTFGAGSRLTVL.

The chain carries TRBV4-1 and TRBJ2-7; the match to TRBD2 covers 13 bases. J gave up 2 bases and V 4 bases, and 5 bases lay outside the gene matches. The CDR3 runs 16 residues. Germline values: CDR1 MGHRA, CDR2 YSYEKL. The CDR3 is CASSLRLAGGTYEQYF. CDR3 bases: TGCGCCAGCAGCCTGCGACTAGCGGGAGGAACCTACGAGCAGTACTTC.

The chain has TRBV2 and TRBJ1-4; D gene uncertain. The CDR3 length is 13 residues. The ends were cut back, 7 bases at V and 7 bases at J, with 13 bases in the middle. CDR1 is SNHLY and CDR2 is FYNNEI in the germline V gene. The CDR3 coding sequence is TGTGCCAGCATCTCGACCTTTCCTGAAAAACTGTTTTTT. Translated, it gives CASISTFPEKLFF.

The rearrangement links TRBV5-5 to TRBJ1-5, with D perhaps matching TRBD1 (6 bases). The V gene's germline CDR1 is SGHKS and CDR2 YYEKEE (reference sequence). This CDR3 spans 13 amino acids. V dropped 6 bases and J dropped 5 bases, with 12 bases sitting between them. The CDR3 region has the DNA TGTGCCAGCAAACAGGGAATGGATCAGCCCCAGCATTTT. Translation gives CASKQGMDQPQHF.

The gene calls are TRBV3-1 (or the pseudogene TRBV3-2) and TRBJ1-1; 9 bases align to TRBD1. CDR1 is LGHDT, CDR2 YNNKEL, per germline (reference sequence). The V segment lost 2 bases and the J segment 4 bases; nucleotides outside the gene matches: 8. This CDR3 is 16 amino acids long. The CDR3 loop reads CASSQTPGQGTTEAFF. CDR3 sequence (DNA): TGTGCCAGCAGCCAAACCCCGGGACAGGGAACCACTGAAGCTTTCTTT.

CDR3 coding DNA: TGCGCCAGCAGTGAGTTAGGGGACACTGAAGCTTTCTTT. Encoded protein: CASSELGDTEAFF. The rearrangement joins TRBV10-1 to TRBJ1-1, with D possibly being TRBD1 (5 bases). V shed 1 base and J shed 3 bases, with 6 bases lying between them. CDR3 length equals 13 residues. Germline-derived CDR1 and CDR2 are WNHNN and SYGVQD (reference sequence).

V gene TRBV12-3 or TRBV12-4 combines with J gene TRBJ2-1; unclear D gene. V was shortened by 6 bases and J by 4 bases, with 10 bases between the two germline ends. This CDR3 contains 13 residues. CDR3 protein: CASRPPHYNEQFF. Written as DNA, the CDR3 is TGTGCCAGCAGACCACCCCATTACAATGAGCAGTTCTTC.

CDR3 sequence (DNA): TGTGCCAGCAAAGAAGGGTATAGGAACACTGAAGCTTTCTTT. Translated, it gives CASKEGYRNTEAFF. The rearrangement links TRBV25-1 to TRBJ1-1, with D uncertain. Germline loops: CDR1 MGHDK, CDR2 SYGVNS. This CDR3 region has 14 residues. V was cut by 7 bases and J by 1 base, with 13 bases left in between.

CDR3 protein: CASTGTGIGAFF. The CDR3, as DNA: TGTGCCAGCACCGGGACAGGAATAGGAGCTTTCTTT. The chain recombines TRBV2 with TRBJ1-1, with 8 bases that match TRBD1. Per germline, CDR1 SNHLY and CDR2 FYNNEI. V lost 7 bases, J lost 10 bases, and 8 bases stayed unmatched. The CDR3 has 12 residues.

The J gene is TRBJ2-1, the V gene TRBV24-1; D is undetermined. CDR3 length equals 15 residues. Germline V gene data show CDR1 as KGHDR and CDR2 as SFDVKD. V lost 3 bases and J lost 7, with 15 bases in between. Written as DNA, the CDR3 is TGTGCCACCAGTGATCCCTCTAGAATTGGTAATGAGCAGTTCTTC. Translation: CATSDPSRIGNEQFF.

V and J are TRBV12-3 or TRBV12-4 and TRBJ1-2; D unresolved. The CDR3 totals 13 residues. Trimming left V 3 bases short and J 7 bases short, with 12 bases between. The CDR3 DNA reads TGTGCCAGCAGTTTTGCGGAGTACGGTGGCTACACCTTC. This gives the protein CASSFAEYGGYTF.

The J gene is TRBJ1-3, the V gene TRBV3-1 (or the pseudogene TRBV3-2), with D unclear. Trimming shortened V by 3 bases and J by 0 bases, and 9 bases separated the two germline ends. Germline assignment: CDR1 LGHDT and CDR2 YNNKEL (reference sequence). This CDR3 is built from 15 residues. CDR3: CASSQNVRSGNTIYF. The CDR3, as DNA: TGTGCCAGCAGCCAGAATGTGCGCTCTGGAAACACCATATATTTT.

This clone was seen a single time. The genes are TRBV7-2 and TRBJ2-3; D gene uncertain. CDR3 size: 15 residues. Germline V lookup: CDR1 SGHTA, CDR2 FQGNSA. Trimming removed 5 bases at V and 2 bases at J, with 14 bases between. This chain's CDR3 is CASSPESLNTDTQYF. CDR3 sequence (DNA): TGTGCCAGCAGCCCCGAGAGCCTCAACACAGATACGCAGTATTTT.

In this sample, this clone turned up a few times. J is TRBJ2-7 and V is TRBV5-1, with 8 bases aligning to TRBD1. V was pared by 0 bases and J by 6 bases, with 5 bases of the junction left unmatched. Germline V gene sequence: CDR1 SGHRS, CDR2 YFSETQ. CDR3 length: 14 residues. Here the CDR3 DNA reads TGCGCCAGCAGCTTGGTGGACAGGGTGTTCGAGCAGTACTTC. This translates into CASSLVDRVFEQYF. The variable domain in full, completed from reference TRBV5-1 and TRBJ2-7, reads KAGVTQTPRYLIKTRGQQVTLSCSPISGHRSVSWYQQTPGQGLQFLFEYFSETQRNKGNFPGRFSGRQFSNSRSEMNVSTLELGDSALYLCASSLVDRVFEQYFGPGTRLTVT.

J is TRBJ2-7 and V is TRBV5-6, with TRBD1 identical over 12 bases. This CDR3 has 14 residues. The J segment lost 4 bases and the V segment lost 4 bases, leaving 3 bases of the junction unmatched. Germline CDR1 reads SGHDT; CDR2 reads YYEEEE. The CDR3 spells CASSAGQGAYEQYF. DNA for the CDR3: TGTGCCAGCAGCGCGGGACAGGGGGCTTACGAGCAGTACTTC.

This chain links TRBV5-1 with TRBJ2-3, with D maybe TRBD1 (6 bases). The CDR3 has 15 residues. CDR1 SGHRS and CDR2 YFSETQ come from the germline V gene. Trimming shortened V by 0 bases and J by 4 bases, and 12 bases separated the two germline ends. The chain's CDR3 is CASSLDGRGPDTQYF. As DNA, the CDR3 is TGCGCCAGCAGCTTGGATGGCAGGGGCCCAGATACGCAGTATTTT.